This T cell receptor beta chain was sequenced for a study of CD8+CD57+ T cells in acquired aplastic anemia. Study as a whole: The mean DNA yield obtained from sorted CD4+ and CD8+ cells came to around 3 ug.

Study outcomes and limitations: Some 28 CD8+ CDR3 sequences occurred in both the patients and the controls.

Trimming removed 3 bases at V and 6 bases at J, with 2 bases between. Germline lookup yields CDR1 WNHNN and CDR2 SYGVQD (reference sequence). The CDR3 length is 11 residues. Profiles of TCR beta VDJ and CDR3 were generated from a genomic DNA template. Using its own MiXCR run on the reads, TCRdb lists one record per CDR3 protein. The table shows roughly 120,000 distinct CDR3 sequences, with approximately 61% occurring only once. About this clonotype itself: Its antigen is still unknown.

Those patients picked for sequencing had displayed CD8+CD57+ cell expansion on flow cytometry. Sequencing input: sorted CD4+, CD8+, or CD8+CD57+ T cells (not recorded which) from PBMCs. The TCR originated in a human donor with aplastic anemia. The chain combines TRBV10-1 with TRBJ2-2, with D hard to call. The CDR3 DNA follows: TGCGCCAGCAGTGACTCCGGGGAGCTGTTTTTT. Its translation: CASSDSGELFF.